This T cell receptor beta chain comes out of a study of blood T cell repertoires in COVID-19. Across the whole study: There were acute and convalescent COVID-19 samples, and they came from the United States, Italy and Spain. Nucleic acid was either cDNA or gDNA, and it came from T cells, B-cell-depleted T cells, or PBMCs.

As handled by the study authors: Scientists estimated how many nucleated cells there were by amplifying reference gene primers. This table comes from immunoSEQ multiplex PCR, and its TCRdb copy is limited to in-frame clones, with some not included. The D gene and trimming were derived from the DNA, and the V and J assignments and clone size from that table. The sample contains about 260,000 clones, about 85% of which appear only once. The CDR3 sequence is 15 residues long. V lost 3 bases and J lost 3, with 15 bases in between. CDR1 is MDHEN, CDR2 SYDVKM, per germline. The rearrangement uses TRBV28 and TRBJ2-7; weak D call: TRBD1 (6 bases). Sequenced sample: peripheral blood. This TCR derives from a man in his 60s with acute or convalescent COVID-19. The CDR3 nucleotides read TGTGCCAGCAGTTTGGGGCAGGGGATAGGCTACGAGCAGTACTTC. Protein product: CASSLGQGIGYEQYF.